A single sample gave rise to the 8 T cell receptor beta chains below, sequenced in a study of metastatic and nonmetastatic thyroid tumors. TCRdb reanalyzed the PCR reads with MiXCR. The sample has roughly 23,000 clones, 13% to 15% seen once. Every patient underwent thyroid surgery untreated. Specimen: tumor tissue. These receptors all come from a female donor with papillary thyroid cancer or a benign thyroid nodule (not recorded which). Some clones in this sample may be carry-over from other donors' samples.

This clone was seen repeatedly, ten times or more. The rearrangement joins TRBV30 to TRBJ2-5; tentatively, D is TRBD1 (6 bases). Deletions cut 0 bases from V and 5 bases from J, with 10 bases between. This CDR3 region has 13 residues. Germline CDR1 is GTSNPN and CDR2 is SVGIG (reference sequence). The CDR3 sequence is CAWSVSGEETQYF. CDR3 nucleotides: TGTGCCTGGAGTGTCTCAGGGGAGGAGACCCAGTACTTC.

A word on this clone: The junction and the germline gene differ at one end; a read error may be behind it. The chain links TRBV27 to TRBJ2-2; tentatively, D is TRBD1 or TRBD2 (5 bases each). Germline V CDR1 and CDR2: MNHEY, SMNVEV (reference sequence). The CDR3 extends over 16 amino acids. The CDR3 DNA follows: TGTGCCAGCAGTCCTCAGAGGGCAGAGGACACAGGGGAGCTGTTTTTT. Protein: CASSPQRAEDTGELFF.

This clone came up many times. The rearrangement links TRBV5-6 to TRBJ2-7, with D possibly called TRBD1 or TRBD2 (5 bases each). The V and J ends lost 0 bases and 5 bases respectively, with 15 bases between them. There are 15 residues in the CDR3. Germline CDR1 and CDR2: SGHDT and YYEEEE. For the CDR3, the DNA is TGTGCCAGCAGCTTGGTGGGCAGGGAGAATAACGAGCAGTACTTC. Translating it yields CASSLVGRENNEQYF.

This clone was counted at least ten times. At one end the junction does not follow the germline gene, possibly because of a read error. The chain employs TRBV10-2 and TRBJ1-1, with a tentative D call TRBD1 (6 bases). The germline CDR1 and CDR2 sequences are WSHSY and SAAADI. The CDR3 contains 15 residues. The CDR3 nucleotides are TGCGCCAGCAGTGAGTCGCCCCAGGGGAACGCTGAAGCTTTCTTT. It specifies CASSESPQGNAEAFF.

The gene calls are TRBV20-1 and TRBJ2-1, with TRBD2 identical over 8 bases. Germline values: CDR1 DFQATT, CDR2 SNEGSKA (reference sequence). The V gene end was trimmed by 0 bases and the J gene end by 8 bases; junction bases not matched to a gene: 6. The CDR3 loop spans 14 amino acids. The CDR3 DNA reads TGCAGTGCTAGAGAACTCGGGAGGGCCGATGAGCAGTTCTTC. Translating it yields CSARELGRADEQFF.

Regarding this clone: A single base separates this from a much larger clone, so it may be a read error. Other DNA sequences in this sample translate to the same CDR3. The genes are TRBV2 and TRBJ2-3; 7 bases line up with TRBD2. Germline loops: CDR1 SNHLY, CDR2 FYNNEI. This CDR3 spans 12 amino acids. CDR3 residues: CASKGGADTQYF. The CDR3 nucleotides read TGCGCCAGCAAGGGAGGGGCGGATACGCAGTATTTT. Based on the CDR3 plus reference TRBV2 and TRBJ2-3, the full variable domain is EPEVTQTPSHQVTQMGQEVILRCVPISNHLYFYWYRQILGQKVEFLVSFYNNEISEKSEIFDDQFSVERPDGSNFTLKIRSTKLEDSAMYFCASKGGADTQYFGPGTRLTVL.

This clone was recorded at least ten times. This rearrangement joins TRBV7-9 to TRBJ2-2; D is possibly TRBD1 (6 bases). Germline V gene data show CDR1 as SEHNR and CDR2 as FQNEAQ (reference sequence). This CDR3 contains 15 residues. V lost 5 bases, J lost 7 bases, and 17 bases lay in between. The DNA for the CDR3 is TGTGCCAGCAGCGCTACCCCAGGGGCGGGCGGGGAGCTGTTTTTT. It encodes CASSATPGAGGELFF.

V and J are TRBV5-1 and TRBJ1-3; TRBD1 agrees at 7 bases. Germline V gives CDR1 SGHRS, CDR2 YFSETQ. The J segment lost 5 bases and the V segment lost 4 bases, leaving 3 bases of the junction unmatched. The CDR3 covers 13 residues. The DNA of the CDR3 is TGCGCCAGCAGCCCGACAGGGAGAAACACCATATATTTT. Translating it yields CASSPTGRNTIYF. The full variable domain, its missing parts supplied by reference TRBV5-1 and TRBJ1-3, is KAGVTQTPRYLIKTRGQQVTLSCSPISGHRSVSWYQQTPGQGLQFLFEYFSETQRNKGNFPGRFSGRQFSNSRSEMNVSTLELGDSALYLCASSPTGRNTIYFGEGSWLTVV.